The 25 T cell receptor beta chains below come from one sample, sequenced in a study of blood T cell repertoires in COVID-19. Clones were sequenced by immunoSEQ multiplex PCR, and TCRdb holds only the in-frame ones, with some missing. The table has a few hundred thousand clones, roughly 90% seen once. The sequencing sample was made of PBMCs or T cells enriched from blood (not recorded which). Source of these receptors: a woman aged 18-30 years who had been exposed to COVID-19.

The J gene is TRBJ1-6, the V gene TRBV7-9; D might be TRBD1 (6 bases). The germline gives CDR1 SEHNR, CDR2 FQNEAQ (reference sequence). Deletions cut 1 base from V and 8 bases from J, with 12 bases between. CDR3 length: 15 amino acids. This CDR3 is CASSLEGGGYSPLHF. For the CDR3, the DNA is TGTGCCAGCAGCTTAGAAGGGGGAGGGTATTCACCCCTCCACTTT. The full variable domain, rest sourced from reference TRBV7-9 and TRBJ1-6, is DTGVSQNPRHKITKRGQNVTFRCDPISEHNRLYWYRQTLGQGPEFLTYFQNEAQLEKSRLLSDRFSAERPKGSFSTLEIQRTEQGDSAMYLCASSLEGGGYSPLHFGNGTRLTVT.

CDR3 bases: TGTGCCAGCAGCCAAGCCGGGGGGACTTATGGACGAGAGACCCAGTACTTC. It codes for CASSQAGGTYGRETQYF. The rearrangement joins TRBV3-1 (or the pseudogene TRBV3-2) to TRBJ2-5; 7 bases are a match to TRBD2. Germline V gene sequence: CDR1 LGHDT, CDR2 YNNKEL (reference sequence). V trimming: 1 base; J trimming: 4 bases; junction bases outside the gene matches: 12. This CDR3 has 17 amino acids.

The chain is built from TRBV21-1 and TRBJ2-5; the D call in the table, TRBD2, was not verified against the DNA. TRBV21-1 is assigned pseudogene status. The CDR3 sequence is 14 residues long. CDR3 sequence (DNA): TGTGCCAGCAGCATTCGAGCTCGTCAAGAGACCCAGTACTTC. This gives the protein CASSIRARQETQYF.

The chain links TRBV6-5 to TRBJ1-5; 8 nucleotides line up with TRBD1. The V segment lost 10 bases and the J segment 5 bases; nucleotides outside the gene matches: 10. The CDR3 is made up of 14 amino acids. CDR1 is MNHEY, CDR2 SVGAGI, per germline. The CDR3 loop reads CATDWTGTDQPQHF. In nucleotides, the CDR3 is TGTGCCACGGATTGGACAGGGACGGATCAGCCCCAGCATTTT.

This clone has only one observation. This sequence joins TRBV19 and TRBJ1-1; perhaps TRBD1 as D (5 bases). The CDR3 length is 13 residues. Trimming removed 7 bases at V and 1 base at J, with 10 bases between. The germline V gene encodes CDR1 LNHDA and CDR2 SQIVND (reference sequence). The CDR3 sequence: CASTLTENTEAFF. The CDR3 nucleotides read TGTGCCAGTACCTTGACAGAGAACACTGAAGCTTTCTTT.

CDR3: CASSEGASGNTIYF. The CDR3 bases are TGTGCCAGCAGTGAAGGGGCCTCTGGAAACACCATATATTTT. The V gene is TRBV2, the J gene TRBJ1-3; no clear D gene. Trimming cost V 1 base and J 0 bases, with 4 bases left between them. CDR1 and CDR2 (germline): SNHLY, FYNNEI. CDR3 size: 14 residues.

V is TRBV5-1 and J is TRBJ2-1, with D perhaps TRBD2 (6 bases). Trimming took off 0 bases at V and 6 bases at J, with 13 bases between the two ends. Looked up from germline, CDR1 is SGHRS and CDR2 is YFSETQ. This CDR3 spans 15 amino acids. For the CDR3, the DNA is TGCGCCAGCAGCTTGGCCCGGGACTGGAGCAATGAGCAGTTCTTC. This codes for CASSLARDWSNEQFF.

The V and J genes are TRBV7-2 and TRBJ2-3; D is uncertain. Germline V lookup: CDR1 SGHTA, CDR2 FQGNSA. Trimming left V 5 bases short and J 0 bases short, with 12 bases between. The CDR3 is made up of 15 amino acids. This chain's CDR3 is CASSHSQTSTDTQYF. CDR3 in DNA: TGTGCCAGCAGCCATTCGCAGACTAGCACAGATACGCAGTATTTT.

The rearrangement uses TRBV9 and TRBJ1-1; TRBD1 matches 7 bases. The V gene's germline CDR1 is SGDLS and CDR2 YYNGEE. The V segment lost 3 bases and the J segment 6 bases; nucleotides outside the gene matches: 17. The CDR3 runs 17 residues. CDR3 region: CASSAPGSGQPSSEAFF. Written as DNA, the CDR3 is TGTGCCAGCAGCGCCCCTGGGTCGGGACAGCCCTCGTCTGAAGCTTTCTTT.

This clone came up a few times. The sample contains more than one DNA sequence encoding this CDR3. V and J are TRBV12-3 or TRBV12-4 and TRBJ2-7, with 7 bases aligning to TRBD1. Germline trimming cut 6 bases from V and 0 bases from J; bases unmatched to any gene: 2. The CDR3 spans 13 residues. The CDR3 DNA reads TGTGCCAGCAGCCGGGACAGCTCCTACGAGCAGTACTTC. Protein: CASSRDSSYEQYF.

The chain combines TRBV28 with TRBJ2-1; D is unclear. Trimming took off 6 bases at V and 9 bases at J, with 9 bases between the two ends. The CDR3 contains 11 residues. The germline V gene has CDR1 MDHEN and CDR2 SYDVKM. The CDR3 protein is CASSWAREQFF. CDR3 DNA sequence: TGTGCCAGCAGCTGGGCGCGTGAGCAGTTCTTC.

A single count supports this clone. The V gene is TRBV28, the J gene TRBJ1-1, with D hard to call. In germline, CDR1 is MDHEN, CDR2 SYDVKM. Trimming took off 6 bases at V and 4 bases at J, with 18 bases between the two ends. CDR3 length equals 15 residues. The CDR3 loop is CASRGSVGRSTEAFF. Written as DNA, the CDR3 is TGTGCCAGCAGGGGGAGCGTTGGACGAAGCACTGAAGCTTTCTTT.

V and J are TRBV9 and TRBJ1-6, with unresolved D. The ends were cut back, 0 bases at V and 0 bases at J, with 4 bases in the middle. The CDR3 sequence is 15 residues long. The germline V gene has CDR1 SGDLS and CDR2 YYNGEE. CDR3: CASSVGSSYNSPLHF. In nucleotides, the CDR3 is TGTGCCAGCAGCGTAGGGAGCTCCTATAATTCACCCCTCCACTTT.

The V gene is TRBV2, the J gene TRBJ1-4; D gene uncertain. Trimming removed 6 bases at V and 5 bases at J, with 10 bases between. This CDR3 is built from 13 residues. Germline V lookup: CDR1 SNHLY, CDR2 FYNNEI. The DNA for the CDR3 is TGTGCCAGCAGCCGAGGAGAAAATGAAAAACTGTTTTTT. Translating it yields CASSRGENEKLFF.

This clone came up a few times. The same CDR3 arises from other DNA sequences in this sample as well. This chain links TRBV6-4 with TRBJ2-3; D call uncertain. CDR1 and CDR2 (germline): MRHNA, SNTAGT. The CDR3 contains 13 residues. V was shortened by 4 bases and J by 0 bases, with 5 bases between the two germline ends. CDR3 DNA: TGTGCCAGCAGTGCGGTTAGCACAGATACGCAGTATTTT. Its protein is CASSAVSTDTQYF.

The CDR3 here is CASSPYGGSATNEKLFF. In DNA, the CDR3 is TGTGCCAGCTCACCATATGGGGGGTCTGCAACTAATGAAAAACTGTTTTTT. V and J are TRBV18 and TRBJ1-4, with D perhaps matching TRBD1 (5 bases). In germline, CDR1 is KGHSH, CDR2 LQKENI. The CDR3 is made up of 17 amino acids. Deletions cut 2 bases from V and 0 bases from J, with 13 bases between.

In this sample, this clone turned up a few times. V and J are TRBV7-2 and TRBJ1-5; 11 bases fit TRBD1. Losses at the gene ends were 5 bases for V and 3 bases for J; bases not matched to a gene: 6. There are 16 residues in the CDR3. The germline V gene has CDR1 SGHTA and CDR2 FQGNSA. As DNA, the CDR3 is TGTGCCAGCAGCCCTGGACAGGGGGCGGCCAATCAGCCCCAGCATTTT. Translating gives CASSPGQGAANQPQHF.

The rearrangement links TRBV14 to TRBJ1-1; a weak D match, TRBD1 (6 bases). Germline CDR1 is SGHDN and CDR2 is FVKESK. The ends were cut back, 0 bases at V and 7 bases at J, with 12 bases in the middle. The length of the CDR3 is 14 residues. The CDR3 region is CASSQDRGAVEAFF. The CDR3 bases are TGTGCCAGCAGCCAAGACAGGGGAGCGGTTGAAGCTTTCTTT.

This clone occurred once. The chain joins TRBV2 to TRBJ1-2; maybe TRBD1 (5 bases). Germline assignment: CDR1 SNHLY and CDR2 FYNNEI. This CDR3 is 12 amino acids long. V shed 6 bases and J shed 4 bases, with 9 bases lying between them. CDR3 sequence: CASSPTVYGYTF. CDR3 DNA sequence: TGTGCCAGCAGCCCGACAGTCTATGGCTACACCTTC.

The chain recombines TRBV9 with TRBJ1-2; D uncertain. The CDR3 is 13 amino acids. The ends were cut back, 0 bases at V and 0 bases at J, with 3 bases in the middle. Germline lookup yields CDR1 SGDLS and CDR2 YYNGEE. The CDR3 DNA reads as TGTGCCAGCAGCGTAGCCTCTAACTATGGCTACACCTTC. It is translated as CASSVASNYGYTF. The full variable domain, in which reference TRBV9 and TRBJ1-2 provide the parts outside the CDR3, is DSGVTQTPKHLITATGQRVTLRCSPRSGDLSVYWYQQSLDQGLQFLIQYYNGEERAKGNILERFSAQQFPDLHSELNLSSLELGDSALYFCASSVASNYGYTFGSGTRLTVV.

J is TRBJ1-1 and V is TRBV4-3; D unresolved. Per germline, CDR1 LGHNA and CDR2 YSLEER. V gave up 1 base and J gave up 4 bases, with 13 bases separating them. This CDR3 region has 15 residues. CDR3 sequence: CASSQVYGVITEAFF. The CDR3 nucleotides are TGCGCCAGCAGCCAAGTCTACGGGGTCATCACTGAAGCTTTCTTT.

This clone occurred once. The gene calls are TRBV5-6 and TRBJ2-5; 10 nucleotides align to TRBD2. V shed 3 bases, J shed 4 bases, and the junction held 0 bases outside the gene matches. The CDR3 length is 13 residues. CDR1 and CDR2 from the germline V gene are SGHDT and YYEEEE. The CDR3 spells CASSWTSGETQYF. The CDR3 DNA sequence: TGTGCCAGCAGCTGGACTAGCGGAGAGACCCAGTACTTC.

J is TRBJ1-1 and V is TRBV5-1; the match to TRBD1 covers 12 bases. This CDR3 contains 17 residues. V dropped 4 bases and J dropped 5; count of bases not matched to a gene: 12. CDR1 and CDR2 (germline): SGHRS, YFSETQ. The CDR3 DNA is TGCGCCAGCAGCCAAGCGGGACAGGGGGCATGGGGAACTGAAGCTTTCTTT. Encoded protein: CASSQAGQGAWGTEAFF.

The genes are TRBV27 and TRBJ2-3; D not resolved. The CDR3 is 16 amino acids. V lost 0 bases to trimming and J lost 6 bases, with 16 bases between them. Germline CDR1 MNHEY, CDR2 SMNVEV (reference sequence). The CDR3 region has the DNA TGTGCCAGCAGTTTATCGGGCTTTCCTCGAGAGGATACGCAGTATTTT. Translating it yields CASSLSGFPREDTQYF.

The J gene is TRBJ1-4, the V gene TRBV7-2; the D is unclear. This CDR3 contains 17 residues. The germline CDR1 and CDR2 sequences are SGHTA and FQGNSA. V lost 5 bases, J lost 0 bases, and 16 bases lay in between. The DNA for the CDR3 is TGTGCCAGCAGCCGCGATCCTAGAGGAGCAACTAATGAAAAACTGTTTTTT. Its translation is CASSRDPRGATNEKLFF.